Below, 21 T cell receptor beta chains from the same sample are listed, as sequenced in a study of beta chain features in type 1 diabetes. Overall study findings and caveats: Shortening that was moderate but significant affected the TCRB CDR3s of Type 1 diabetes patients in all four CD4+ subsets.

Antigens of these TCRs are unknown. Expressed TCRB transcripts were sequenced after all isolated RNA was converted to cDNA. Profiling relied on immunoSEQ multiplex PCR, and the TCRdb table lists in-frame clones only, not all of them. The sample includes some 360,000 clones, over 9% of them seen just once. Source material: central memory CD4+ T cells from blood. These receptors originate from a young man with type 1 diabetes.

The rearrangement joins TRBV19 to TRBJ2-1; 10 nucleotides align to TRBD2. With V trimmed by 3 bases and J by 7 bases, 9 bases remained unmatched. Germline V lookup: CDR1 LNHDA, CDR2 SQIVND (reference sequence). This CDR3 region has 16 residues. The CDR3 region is CASSIPSGRERNEQFF. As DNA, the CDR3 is TGTGCCAGTAGTATCCCTAGCGGGAGAGAAAGGAATGAGCAGTTCTTC.

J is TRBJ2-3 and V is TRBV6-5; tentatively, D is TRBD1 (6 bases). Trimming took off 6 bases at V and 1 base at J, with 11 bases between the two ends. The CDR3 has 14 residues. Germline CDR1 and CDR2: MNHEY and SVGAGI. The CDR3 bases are TGTGCCAGCAGAGACTGGACAGGCACAGATACGCAGTATTTT. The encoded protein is CASRDWTGTDTQYF.

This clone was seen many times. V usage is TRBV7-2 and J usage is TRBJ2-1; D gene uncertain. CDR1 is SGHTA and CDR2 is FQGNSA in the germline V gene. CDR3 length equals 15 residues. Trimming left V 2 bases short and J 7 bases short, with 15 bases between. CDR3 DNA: TGTGCCAGCAGCTTATTCGTCTCGCAGGAGAATGAGCAGTTCTTC. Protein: CASSLFVSQENEQFF.

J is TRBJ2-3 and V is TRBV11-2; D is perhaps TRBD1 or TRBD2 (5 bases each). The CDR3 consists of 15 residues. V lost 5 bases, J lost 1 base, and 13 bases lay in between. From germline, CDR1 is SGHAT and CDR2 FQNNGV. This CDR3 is CASSPEGSRTDTQYF. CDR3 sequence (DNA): TGTGCCAGCAGCCCCGAGGGGTCCCGCACAGATACGCAGTATTTT.

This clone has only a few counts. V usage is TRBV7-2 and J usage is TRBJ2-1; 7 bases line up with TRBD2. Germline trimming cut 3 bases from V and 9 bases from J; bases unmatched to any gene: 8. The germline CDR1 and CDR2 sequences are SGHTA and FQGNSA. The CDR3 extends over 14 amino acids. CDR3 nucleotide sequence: TGTGCCAGCAGCTTGGGCGGGAGCGGAGGTGAGCAGTTCTTC. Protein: CASSLGGSGGEQFF.

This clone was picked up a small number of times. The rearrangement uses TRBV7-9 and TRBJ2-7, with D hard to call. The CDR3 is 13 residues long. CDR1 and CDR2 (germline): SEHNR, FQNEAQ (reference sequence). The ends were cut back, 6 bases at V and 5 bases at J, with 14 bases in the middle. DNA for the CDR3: TGTGCCAGCAGTCCTGGAGTTTACAACGAGCAGTACTTC. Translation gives CASSPGVYNEQYF.

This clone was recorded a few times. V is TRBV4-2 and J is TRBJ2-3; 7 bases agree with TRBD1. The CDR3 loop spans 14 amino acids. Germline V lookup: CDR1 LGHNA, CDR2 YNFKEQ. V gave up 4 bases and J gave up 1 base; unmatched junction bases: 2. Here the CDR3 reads CASSLGQGTDTQYF. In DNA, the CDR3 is TGTGCCAGCAGCCTAGGACAGGGCACAGATACGCAGTATTTT.

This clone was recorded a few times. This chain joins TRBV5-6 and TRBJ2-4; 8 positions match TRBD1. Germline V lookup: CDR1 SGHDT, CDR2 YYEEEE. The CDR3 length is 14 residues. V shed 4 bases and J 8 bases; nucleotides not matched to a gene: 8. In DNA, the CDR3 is TGTGCCAGCAGCCTGGACAGGGCGAGGGACATTCAGTACTTC. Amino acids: CASSLDRARDIQYF. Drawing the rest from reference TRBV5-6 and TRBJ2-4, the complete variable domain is DAGVTQSPTHLIKTRGQQVTLRCSPKSGHDTVSWYQQALGQGPQFIFQYYEEEERQRGNFPDRFSGHQFPNYSSELNVNALLLGDSALYLCASSLDRARDIQYFGAGTRLSVL.

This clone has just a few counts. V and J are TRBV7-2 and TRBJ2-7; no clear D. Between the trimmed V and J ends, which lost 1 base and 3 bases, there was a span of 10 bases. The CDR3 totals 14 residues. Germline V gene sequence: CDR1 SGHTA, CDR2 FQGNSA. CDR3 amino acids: CASSLEAGIYEQYF. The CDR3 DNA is TGTGCCAGCAGCTTAGAGGCTGGAATCTACGAGCAGTACTTC.

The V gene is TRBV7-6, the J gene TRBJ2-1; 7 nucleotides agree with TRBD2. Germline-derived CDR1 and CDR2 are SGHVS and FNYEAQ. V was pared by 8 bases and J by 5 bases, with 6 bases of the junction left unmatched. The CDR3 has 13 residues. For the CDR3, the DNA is TGTGCCAGCGGGGAGGGGATCCACAATGAGCAGTTCTTC. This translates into CASGEGIHNEQFF.

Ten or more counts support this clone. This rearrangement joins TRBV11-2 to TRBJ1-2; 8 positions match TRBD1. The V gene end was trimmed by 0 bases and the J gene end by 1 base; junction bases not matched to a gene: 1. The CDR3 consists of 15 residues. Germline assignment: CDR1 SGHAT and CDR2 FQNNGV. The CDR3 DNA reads TGTGCCAGCAGCTTAGAAGGACAGGGTAACTATGGCTACACCTTC. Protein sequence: CASSLEGQGNYGYTF.

In DNA form, the CDR3 reads TGCGCCAGCAGCCAAGATCGAGGAGATACGAACACCGGGGAGCTGTTTTTT. Protein product: CASSQDRGDTNTGELFF. The genes are TRBV4-3 and TRBJ2-2; D is ambiguous. From germline, CDR1 is LGHNA and CDR2 YSLEER. This CDR3 is built from 17 residues. Trimming pared 0 bases from V and 0 bases from J, leaving 11 bases between.

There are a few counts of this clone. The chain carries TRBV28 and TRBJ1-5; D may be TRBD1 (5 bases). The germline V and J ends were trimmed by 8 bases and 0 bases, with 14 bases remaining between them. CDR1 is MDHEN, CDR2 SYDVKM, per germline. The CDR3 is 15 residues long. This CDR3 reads CASGWGSNSNQPQHF. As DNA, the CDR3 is TGTGCCAGCGGGTGGGGGTCTAATAGCAATCAGCCCCAGCATTTT.

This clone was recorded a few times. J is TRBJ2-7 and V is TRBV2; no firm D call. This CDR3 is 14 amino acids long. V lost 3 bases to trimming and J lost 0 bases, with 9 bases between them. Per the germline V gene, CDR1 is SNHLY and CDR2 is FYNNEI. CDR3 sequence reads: CASSEQDVSYEQYF. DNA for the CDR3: TGTGCCAGCAGTGAGCAGGACGTCTCCTACGAGCAGTACTTC.

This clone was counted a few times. The CDR3 DNA reads TGTGCCGCCAGCGAGGGGTTCAGGGGCAATCAGCCCCAGCATTTT. Residues: CAASEGFRGNQPQHF. This chain connects TRBV28 to TRBJ1-5; D perhaps matches TRBD1 (5 bases). The CDR3 is 15 amino acids. Trimming removed 11 bases from V and 2 bases from J, with 19 bases in between. The V gene's germline CDR1 is MDHEN and CDR2 SYDVKM.

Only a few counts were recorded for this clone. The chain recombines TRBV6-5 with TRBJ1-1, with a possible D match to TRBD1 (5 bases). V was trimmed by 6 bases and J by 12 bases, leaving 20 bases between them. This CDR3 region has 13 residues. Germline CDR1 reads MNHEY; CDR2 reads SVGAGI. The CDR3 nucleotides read TGTGCCAGCAGCCTATTAGGGACTGGGCGACCTTTCTTT. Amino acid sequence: CASSLLGTGRPFF.

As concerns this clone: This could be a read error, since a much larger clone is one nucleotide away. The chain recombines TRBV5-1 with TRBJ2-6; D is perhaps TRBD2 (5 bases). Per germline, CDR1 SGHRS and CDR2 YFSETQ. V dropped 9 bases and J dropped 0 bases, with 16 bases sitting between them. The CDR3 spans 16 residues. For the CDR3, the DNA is TGCGCCACCAGAGCGGACGGAGGCTCTGGGGCCAACGTCCTGACTTTC. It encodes CATRADGGSGANVLTF.

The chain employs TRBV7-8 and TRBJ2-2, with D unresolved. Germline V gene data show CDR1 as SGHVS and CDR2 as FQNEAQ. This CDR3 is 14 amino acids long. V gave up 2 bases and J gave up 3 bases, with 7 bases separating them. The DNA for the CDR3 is TGTGCCAGCAGCTTAACGTCCGACACCGGGGAGCTGTTTTTT. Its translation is CASSLTSDTGELFF.

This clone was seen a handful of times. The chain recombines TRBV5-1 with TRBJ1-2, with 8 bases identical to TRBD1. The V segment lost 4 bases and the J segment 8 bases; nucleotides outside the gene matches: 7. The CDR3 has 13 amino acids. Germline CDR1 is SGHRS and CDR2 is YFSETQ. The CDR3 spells CASSLLTGDGYTF. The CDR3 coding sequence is TGCGCCAGCAGCCTGCTGACAGGGGACGGCTACACCTTC.

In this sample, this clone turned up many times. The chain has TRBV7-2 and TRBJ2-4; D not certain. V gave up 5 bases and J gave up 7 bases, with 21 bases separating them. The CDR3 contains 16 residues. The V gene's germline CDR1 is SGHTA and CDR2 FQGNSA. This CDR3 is CASSMSWDSSANIQYF. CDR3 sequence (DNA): TGTGCCAGCAGCATGTCTTGGGATTCCTCCGCGAACATTCAGTACTTC.

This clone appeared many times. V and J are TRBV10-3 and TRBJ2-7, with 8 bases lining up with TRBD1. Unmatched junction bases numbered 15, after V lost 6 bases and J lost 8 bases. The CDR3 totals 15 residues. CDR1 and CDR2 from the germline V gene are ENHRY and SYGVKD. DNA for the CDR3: TGTGCCATCAGCGGTTCACTTGGACAGGGCGCGCAGCAGTACTTC. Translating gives CAISGSLGQGAQQYF.